This is a list of T cell receptor beta chains from one sample in a study of blood T cell repertoires in COVID-19. Profiling relied on immunoSEQ multiplex PCR, and the TCRdb table lists in-frame clones only, not all of them. This table has about 100,000 clones, around four fifths appearing once. The sample consisted of peripheral blood. The receptors were gathered from a man in his 70s with active or convalescent COVID-19. CDR3s include the opening cysteine and the closing phenylalanine or tryptophan. A D gene is named only where the DNA matches it firmly. Clone size, where shown, is once, few, many, or a class for clones that have expanded.

size: .; J: TRBJ1-1; D: .; V: TRBV27; CDR3: CAGWEGFTEAFF; DNA: TGTGCCGGGTGGGAGGGGTTCACTGAAGCTTTCTTT
size: .; J: TRBJ2-7; D: .; V: TRBV12-5; CDR3: CASASDRSSLYEQYF; DNA: TGTGCTAGTGCCAGTGACAGGTCCAGCCTCTACGAGCAGTACTTC
size: .; J: TRBJ2-5; D: .; V: TRBV7-2; CDR3: CASSLASKETQYF; DNA: TGTGCCAGCAGCTTAGCTAGTAAGGAGACCCAGTACTTC
size: .; J: TRBJ2-7; D: TRBD2; V: TRBV5-1; CDR3: CASSSTSGSSYEQYF; DNA: TGCGCCAGCAGCTCCACTAGCGGGAGCTCCTACGAGCAGTACTTC
size: .; J: TRBJ1-1; D: .; V: TRBV18; CDR3: CASSEIRRQWAFF; DNA: TGTGCCAGCTCAGAAATTAGGAGACAGTGGGCTTTCTTT
size: .; J: TRBJ1-4; D: TRBD1; V: TRBV9; CDR3: CASSRTGHYATNEKLFF; DNA: TGTGCCAGCAGCAGGACAGGGCATTATGCAACTAATGAAAAACTGTTTTTT
size: .; J: TRBJ1-1; D: TRBD1; V: TRBV11-2; CDR3: CASSLAPHRGAEAFF; DNA: TGTGCCAGCAGCTTAGCCCCACACAGGGGCGCTGAAGCTTTCTTT
size: .; J: TRBJ2-3; D: TRBD2; V: TRBV4-3; CDR3: CASSQGAGEPDTQYF; DNA: TGCGCCAGCAGCCAAGGAGCGGGAGAACCAGATACGCAGTATTTT
size: .; J: TRBJ1-1; D: TRBD1; V: TRBV28; CDR3: CASRKYRGPEAFF; DNA: TGTGCCAGCAGGAAGTACAGGGGCCCTGAAGCTTTCTTT
size: once; J: TRBJ1-6; D: .; V: TRBV7-9; CDR3: CASKYGHQYNSPLHF; DNA: TGTGCCAGCAAATACGGACACCAATATAATTCACCCCTCCACTTT
size: .; J: TRBJ2-1; D: .; V: TRBV20-1; CDR3: CSASLTGLGSDEQFF; DNA: TGCAGTGCTAGTCTTACAGGGTTGGGGTCGGATGAGCAGTTCTTC
size: .; J: TRBJ2-7; D: TRBD2; V: TRBV10-3; CDR3: CAIKGASGTNYEQYF; DNA: TGTGCCATCAAGGGGGCTAGCGGGACTAACTACGAGCAGTACTTC
size: once; J: TRBJ1-1; D: TRBD1; V: TRBV6-5; CDR3: CASSRTGDTEAFF; DNA: TGTGCCAGCAGTCGGACAGGGGACACTGAAGCTTTCTTT
size: .; J: TRBJ1-2; D: TRBD1; V: TRBV9; CDR3: CASSVDNRGPNYGYTF; DNA: TGTGCCAGCAGCGTAGACAACAGGGGCCCTAACTATGGCTACACCTTC
size: .; J: TRBJ1-3; D: .; V: TRBV21-1; CDR3: CASSKGEGTGANTIYF; DNA: TGTGCCAGCAGCAAAGGGGAAGGGACAGGAGCCAACACCATATATTTT
size: .; J: TRBJ1-2; D: .; V: TRBV19; CDR3: CASSILGSLGYTF; DNA: TGTGCCAGTAGTATACTGGGCTCTCTAGGCTACACCTTC
size: .; J: TRBJ1-6; D: .; V: TRBV18; CDR3: CASGERGFNSPLHF; DNA: TGTGCCAGCGGAGAGAGAGGGTTTAATTCCCCCCTCCACTTT
size: .; J: TRBJ1-1; D: .; V: TRBV9; CDR3: CASSELAGEAFF; DNA: TGTGCCAGCAGCGAACTGGCGGGGGAAGCTTTCTTT
size: .; J: TRBJ2-2; D: TRBD2; V: TRBV27; CDR3: CASSLGGYTGELFF; DNA: TGTGCCAGCAGCCTCGGGGGGTACACCGGGGAGCTGTTTTTT
size: once; J: TRBJ1-5; D: .; V: TRBV28; CDR3: CASSLQGQPQHF; DNA: TGTGCCAGCAGCCTACAGGGCCAGCCCCAGCATTTT
size: .; J: TRBJ2-7; D: TRBD2; V: TRBV5-6; CDR3: CASSLLQGLGVYEQYF; DNA: TGTGCCAGCAGCTTATTACAGGGACTAGGAGTCTACGAGCAGTACTTC
size: few; J: TRBJ1-2; D: TRBD1; V: TRBV28; CDR3: CASSLSGQGESYTF; DNA: TGTGCCAGCAGTTTATCCGGACAGGGGGAAAGCTACACCTTC
size: few; J: TRBJ2-7; D: .; V: TRBV3-1/TRBV3-2; CDR3: CASSPDPAYEQYF; DNA: TGTGCCAGCAGCCCCGATCCGGCCTACGAGCAGTACTTC
size: .; J: TRBJ1-1; D: .; V: TRBV29-1; CDR3: CSVAQGQNTEAFF; DNA: TGCAGCGTTGCACAGGGACAGAACACTGAAGCTTTCTTT
size: few; J: TRBJ2-3; D: TRBD1; V: TRBV6-5; CDR3: CASSPDRATDTQYF; DNA: TGTGCCAGCAGTCCGGACAGGGCGACAGATACGCAGTATTTT
size: once; J: TRBJ2-1; D: TRBD1; V: TRBV13; CDR3: CASSRQGEQFF; DNA: TGTGCCAGCAGCAGACAGGGGGAGCAGTTCTTC
size: .; J: TRBJ2-1; D: TRBD2; V: TRBV19; CDR3: CASSPQLGLAGISSYNEQFF; DNA: TGTGCCAGTAGTCCCCAGTTGGGACTAGCGGGAATCAGCTCCTACAATGAGCAGTTCTTC